Presented here are 13 T cell receptor beta chains from one specimen sequenced in a study of blood T cells in healthy people across ages. Next came a second PCR, run for roughly 6 to 11 cycles, which used a sample-barcoded 5' primer along with a J-beta primer mix. MiXCR was run by TCRdb on the 5' RACE reads, yielding one entry per CDR3 protein. The table lists more than 550,000 distinct CDR3 sequences, over 20% of them singletons. The sequenced sample consisted of blood. These TCRs come from a man aged 70-80 years in good health.

This clonotype has a handful of counts. The chain recombines TRBV20-1 with TRBJ2-7, with D unresolved. From germline, CDR1 is DFQATT and CDR2 SNEGSKA (reference sequence). V lost 3 bases, J lost 7 bases, and 10 bases lay in between. The CDR3 extends over 11 amino acids. Here the CDR3 reads CSARAPLEQYF. CDR3 sequence (DNA): TGCAGTGCTAGGGCACCTCTAGAGCAGTACTTC.

The chain carries TRBV6-1 and TRBJ2-5; the D gene is possibly TRBD2 (5 bases). Germline V gene sequence: CDR1 MNHNS, CDR2 SASEGT. V dropped 7 bases and J dropped 5 bases, with 23 bases sitting between them. The CDR3 spans 16 residues. The DNA for the CDR3 is TGTGCCAGCACTAAAGCGGTTACACCCCTCCTCGAGACCCAGTACTTC. It is translated as CASTKAVTPLLETQYF.

This sequence joins TRBV18 and TRBJ2-1; a weak D match, TRBD2 (5 bases). Germline lookup yields CDR1 KGHSH and CDR2 LQKENI. The ends were cut back, 2 bases at V and 9 bases at J, with 11 bases in the middle. The CDR3 consists of 13 residues. The CDR3, as DNA: TGTGCCAGCTCACCAGGGAGTTCGGGTGAGCAGTTCTTC. This encodes CASSPGSSGEQFF. The variable domain in full, completed from reference TRBV18 and TRBJ2-1, reads NAGVMQNPRHLVRRRGQEARLRCSPMKGHSHVYWYRQLPEEGLKFMVYLQKENIIDESGMPKERFSAEFPKEGPSILRIQQVVRGDSAAYFCASSPGSSGEQFFGPGTRLTVL.

The sample holds a few counts of this clonotype. The chain uses TRBV6-5 and TRBJ2-2; D is unclear. The length of the CDR3 is 14 residues. V lost 5 bases and J lost 1, with 8 bases in between. The V gene's germline CDR1 is MNHEY and CDR2 SVGAGI. The CDR3, as DNA: TGTGCCAGCAGTAAAGTTTTGAACACCGGGGAGCTGTTTTTT. Its translation: CASSKVLNTGELFF.

This clonotype was seen a handful of times. The J gene is TRBJ2-5, the V gene TRBV18, with no clear D. Germline CDR1 KGHSH, CDR2 LQKENI. With 1 base removed from V and 5 bases from J, the gap between germline ends came to 8 bases. This CDR3 contains 13 residues. CDR3 DNA: TGTGCCAGCTCACCACTAAGGACCGAGACCCAGTACTTC. Its translation: CASSPLRTETQYF.

This clonotype came up a few times. The rearrangement uses TRBV12-3 or TRBV12-4 and TRBJ2-7; D possibly corresponds to TRBD2 (6 bases). The CDR3 contains 13 residues. The V end was cut by 5 bases, the J end by 0 bases, with 8 bases between. The CDR3 bases are TGTGCCAGCAGTAGGGAGGTCTCCTACGAGCAGTACGTC. Its protein is CASSREVSYEQYV.

This clonotype was seen only a few times. The rearrangement uses TRBV5-6 and TRBJ2-7; D unresolved. V lost 6 bases, J lost 2 bases, and 18 bases lay in between. CDR3 length: 15 amino acids. The germline V gene has CDR1 SGHDT and CDR2 YYEEEE. CDR3 DNA: TGTGCCAGCAACCGACTCTCCGGAGCAACCTACGAGCAGTACGTC. It is translated as CASNRLSGATYEQYV.

There are a few counts of this clonotype. The CDR3 nucleotides are TGCAGTGCTAGAGATATAGGACAAGGGGTAATGAACACTGAAGCTTTCTTT. Translated, it gives CSARDIGQGVMNTEAFF. This rearrangement joins TRBV20-1 to TRBJ1-1, with D possibly being TRBD1 (5 bases). Germline CDR1 DFQATT, CDR2 SNEGSKA (reference sequence). The V and J ends lost 0 bases and 0 bases respectively, with 17 bases between them. CDR3 size: 17 residues.

This clonotype was seen a handful of times. This chain uses TRBV5-1 with TRBJ1-2; D unclear. Trimming stripped 5 bases from V and 4 bases from J, with 15 bases between. Germline V gene lookup returns CDR1 SGHRS and CDR2 YFSETQ. CDR3 size: 14 residues. The chain's CDR3 is CASSYGPGSYGYTF. CDR3 sequence (DNA): TGCGCCAGCAGTTACGGGCCCGGAAGCTATGGCTACACCTTC.

The chain employs TRBV24-1 and TRBJ1-2; D is unresolved. CDR1 is KGHDR and CDR2 is SFDVKD in the germline V gene. Trimming stripped 4 bases from V and 7 bases from J, with 24 bases between. This CDR3 comprises 17 residues. CDR3 residues: CATSDAEPPGRVSGYTF. CDR3 sequence (DNA): TGTGCCACCAGTGACGCAGAACCACCGGGCCGAGTCTCTGGCTACACCTTC.

The sample holds a few counts of this clonotype. The J gene is TRBJ1-1, the V gene TRBV5-1; a weak D match, TRBD1 (5 bases). Trimming took 5 bases from V and 3 from J, leaving 8 bases between them. The CDR3 contains 12 residues. Germline assignment: CDR1 SGHRS and CDR2 YFSETQ. The DNA of the CDR3 is TGCGCCAGCAGGACAGACTACACTGAAGCTTTCTTT. Its translation: CASRTDYTEAFF.

The chain links TRBV28 to TRBJ1-1; weak D call: TRBD1 (6 bases). CDR3 length equals 12 residues. Per germline, CDR1 MDHEN and CDR2 SYDVKM. Between the trimmed V and J ends, which lost 7 bases and 10 bases, there was a span of 16 bases. As DNA, the CDR3 is TGTGCCAGCATTAGGGGGGGAAATAGAGCTTTCTTT. It codes for CASIRGGNRAFF.

The CDR3 DNA sequence: TGTGCCAGCAGTTCTGACAGGACCCTAGCTAACTATGGCTACACCTTC. This codes for CASSSDRTLANYGYTF. The genes are TRBV7-9 and TRBJ1-2; D might be TRBD1 (6 bases). This CDR3 is 16 amino acids long. V was pared by 6 bases and J by 0 bases, with 17 bases between. Germline CDR1 SEHNR, CDR2 FQNEAQ (reference sequence).